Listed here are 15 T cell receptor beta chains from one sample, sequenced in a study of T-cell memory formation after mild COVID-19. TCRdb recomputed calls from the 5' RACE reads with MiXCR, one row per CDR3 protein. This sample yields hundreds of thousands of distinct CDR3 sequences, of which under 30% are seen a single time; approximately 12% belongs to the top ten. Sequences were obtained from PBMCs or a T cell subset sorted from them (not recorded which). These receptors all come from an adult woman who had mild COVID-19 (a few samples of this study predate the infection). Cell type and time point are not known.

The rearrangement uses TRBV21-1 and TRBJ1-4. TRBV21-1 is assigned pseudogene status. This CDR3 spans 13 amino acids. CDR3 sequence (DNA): TGTGCCAGCAGCAATGGGTCGGATGAAAAACTGTTTTTT. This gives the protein CASSNGSDEKLFF.

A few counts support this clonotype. DNA for the CDR3: TGCGCCGTAGGATGGGGGGCCCAACACAATGAGCAGTTCTTC. It is translated as CAVGWGAQHNEQFF. This chain links TRBV10-2 with TRBJ2-1; the D gene could be TRBD1 or TRBD2 (6 bases each). CDR1 WSHSY and CDR2 SAAADI come from the germline V gene. This CDR3 is 14 amino acids long. V was pared by 11 bases and J by 5 bases, with 19 bases between.

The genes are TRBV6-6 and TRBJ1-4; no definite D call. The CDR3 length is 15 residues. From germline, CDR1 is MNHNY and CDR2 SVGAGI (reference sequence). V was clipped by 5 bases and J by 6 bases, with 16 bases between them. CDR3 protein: CASSKGKVSHEKLFF. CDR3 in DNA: TGTGCCAGCAGTAAAGGGAAGGTTTCTCATGAAAAACTGTTTTTT.

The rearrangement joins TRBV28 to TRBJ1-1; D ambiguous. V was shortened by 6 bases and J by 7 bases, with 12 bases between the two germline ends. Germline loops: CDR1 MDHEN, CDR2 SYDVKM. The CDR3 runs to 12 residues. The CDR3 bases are TGTGCCAGCAGCCTAGCCCGCGGTGAAGCTTTCTTT. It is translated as CASSLARGEAFF.

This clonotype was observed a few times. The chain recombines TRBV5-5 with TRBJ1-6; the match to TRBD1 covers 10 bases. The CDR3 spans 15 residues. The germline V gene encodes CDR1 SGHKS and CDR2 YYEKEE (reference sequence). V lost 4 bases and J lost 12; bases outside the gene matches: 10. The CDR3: CASSLGQGIGEPLHF. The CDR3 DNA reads TGTGCCAGCAGCCTGGGACAGGGGATTGGAGAACCCCTCCACTTT.

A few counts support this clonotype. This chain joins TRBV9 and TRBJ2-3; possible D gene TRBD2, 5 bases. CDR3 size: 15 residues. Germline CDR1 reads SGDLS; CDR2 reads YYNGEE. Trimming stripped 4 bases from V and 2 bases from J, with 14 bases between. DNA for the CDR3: TGTGCCAGCAGCCCCCGAGGGAGCTACACAGATACGCAGTATTTT. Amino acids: CASSPRGSYTDTQYF.

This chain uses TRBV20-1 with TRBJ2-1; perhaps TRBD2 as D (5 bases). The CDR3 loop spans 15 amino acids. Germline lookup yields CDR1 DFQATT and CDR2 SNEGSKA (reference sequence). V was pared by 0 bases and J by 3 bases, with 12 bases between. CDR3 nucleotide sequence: TGCAGTGCTAGAGATGTCGAGGGAAACTACAATGAGCAGTTCTTC. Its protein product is CSARDVEGNYNEQFF.

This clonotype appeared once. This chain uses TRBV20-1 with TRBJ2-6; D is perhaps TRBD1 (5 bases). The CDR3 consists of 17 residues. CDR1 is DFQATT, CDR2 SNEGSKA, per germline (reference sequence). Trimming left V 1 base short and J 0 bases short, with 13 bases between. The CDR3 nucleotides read TGCAGTGCTAGAGCGCGCAGGGCTGGCTCTGGGGCCAACGTCCTGACTTTC. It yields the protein CSARARRAGSGANVLTF.

The CDR3 DNA is TGCAGTGCTAGAGTGTCAGGGGGACGAAACACCATATATTTT. Translating it yields CSARVSGGRNTIYF. V and J are TRBV20-1 and TRBJ1-3; 7 bases fit TRBD1. Germline values: CDR1 DFQATT, CDR2 SNEGSKA (reference sequence). With V trimmed by 1 base and J by 5 bases, 5 bases remained unmatched. The CDR3 spans 14 residues.

CDR3 loop: CASSPSWAYEQYF. The CDR3 DNA is TGTGCCAGCAGCCCGTCTTGGGCTTACGAGCAGTACTTC. The chain uses TRBV3-1 and TRBJ2-7; D is unclear. V lost 4 bases, J lost 4 bases, and 11 bases lay in between. This CDR3 contains 13 residues. Germline CDR1 LGHDT, CDR2 YNNKEL (reference sequence).

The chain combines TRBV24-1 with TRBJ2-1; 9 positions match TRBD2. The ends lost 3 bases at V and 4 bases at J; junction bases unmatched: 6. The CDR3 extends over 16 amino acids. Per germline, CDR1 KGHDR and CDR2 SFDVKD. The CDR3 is CATSDRLAESYNEQFF. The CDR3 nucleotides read TGTGCCACCAGTGATCGACTAGCGGAAAGTTACAATGAGCAGTTCTTC.

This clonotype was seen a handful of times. The CDR3 nucleotides are TGTGCCAGCGTCCTAGCGGGGGGGTCAGATACGCAGTATTTT. This sequence encodes CASVLAGGSDTQYF. The gene calls are TRBV6-6 and TRBJ2-3; 12 nucleotides align to TRBD2. CDR3 length: 14 amino acids. V lost 8 bases and J lost 4; bases outside the gene matches: 4. Germline V gene sequence: CDR1 MNHNY, CDR2 SVGAGI (reference sequence).

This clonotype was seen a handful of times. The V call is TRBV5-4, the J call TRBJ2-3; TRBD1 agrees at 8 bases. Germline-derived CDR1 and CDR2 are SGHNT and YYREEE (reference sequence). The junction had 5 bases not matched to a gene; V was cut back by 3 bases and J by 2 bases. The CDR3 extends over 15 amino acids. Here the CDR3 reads CASSSRTGSTDTQYF. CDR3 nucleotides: TGTGCCAGCAGCTCACGGACAGGGTCCACAGATACGCAGTATTTT. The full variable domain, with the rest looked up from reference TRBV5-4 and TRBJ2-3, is ETGVTQSPTHLIKTRGQQVTLRCSSQSGHNTVSWYQQALGQGPQFIFQYYREEENGRGNFPPRFSGLQFPNYSSELNVNALELDDSALYLCASSSRTGSTDTQYFGPGTRLTVL.

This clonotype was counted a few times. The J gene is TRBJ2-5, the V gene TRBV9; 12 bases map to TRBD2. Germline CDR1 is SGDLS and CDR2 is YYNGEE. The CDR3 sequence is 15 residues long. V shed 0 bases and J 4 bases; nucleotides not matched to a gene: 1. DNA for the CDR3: TGTGCCAGCAGCGTAGGACTAGCGGGAGTAGAGACCCAGTACTTC. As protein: CASSVGLAGVETQYF.

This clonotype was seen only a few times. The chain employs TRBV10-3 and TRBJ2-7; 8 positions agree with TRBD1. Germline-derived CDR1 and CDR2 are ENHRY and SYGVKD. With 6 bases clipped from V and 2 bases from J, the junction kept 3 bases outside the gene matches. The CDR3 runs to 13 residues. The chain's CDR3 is CAISGQGPYEQYF. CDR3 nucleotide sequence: TGTGCCATCAGCGGACAGGGCCCCTACGAGCAGTACTTC.